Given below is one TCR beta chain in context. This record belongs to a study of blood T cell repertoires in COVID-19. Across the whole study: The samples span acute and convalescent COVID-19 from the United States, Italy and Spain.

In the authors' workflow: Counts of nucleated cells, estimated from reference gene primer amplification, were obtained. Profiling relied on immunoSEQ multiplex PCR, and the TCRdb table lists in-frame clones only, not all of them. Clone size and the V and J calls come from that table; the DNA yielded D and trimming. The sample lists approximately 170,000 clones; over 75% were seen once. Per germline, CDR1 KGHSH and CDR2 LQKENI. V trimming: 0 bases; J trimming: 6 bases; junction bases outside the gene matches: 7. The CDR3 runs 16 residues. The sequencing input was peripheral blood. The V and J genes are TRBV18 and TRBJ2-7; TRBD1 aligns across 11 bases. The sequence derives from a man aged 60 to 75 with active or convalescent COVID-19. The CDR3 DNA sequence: TGTGCCAGCTCACCACCCCCGGGACAGGGGGTATCCGAGCAGTACTTC. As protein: CASSPPPGQGVSEQYF.